Presented here are 3 T cell receptor beta chains from one specimen sequenced in a study of beta chain features in type 1 diabetes (dated 2018 in TCRdb). The library was made by the immunoSEQ multiplex PCR assay. The entire amount of isolated RNA was reverse transcribed using the High Capacity cDNA Reverse Transcription Kit, so the sequenced TCRB transcripts were expressed ones. What TCRdb holds here is the immuneACCESS table cut down to in-frame rearrangements. Part of the clones is not present; checked against another copy, under half of the missing clones reflect an unresolved V gene, and the others are unexplained. A total of some 350,000 clones appear in this sample, approximately 13% of them only once. The ten largest clones represent roughly 0.015% of the sample. Findings and caveats that apply to the study as a whole: In all four CD4+ subsets, TCRB CDR3 length was moderately but significantly shorter in type 1 diabetes patients.

No antigen is known for these receptors. The material sequenced was naive CD4+ T cells from blood. The cell subset or site tag for this specimen amounts to: true naive CD4+ T cells. The receptors stem from a woman under 30 with type 1 diabetes.

This clone was seen a few times. The V call is TRBV28, the J call TRBJ2-7, with 7 nucleotides matching TRBD2. Germline assignment: CDR1 MDHEN and CDR2 SYDVKM. The CDR3 consists of 15 residues. J was trimmed by 0 bases and V by 7 bases; bases with no gene match: 9. The CDR3 region has the DNA TGTGCCAGCATTGAAGCGGGACCGTCCTCCTACGAGCAGTACTTC. This codes for CASIEAGPSSYEQYF.

The gene calls are TRBV18 and TRBJ2-7; a weak D match, TRBD1 (7 bases). The CDR3 consists of 15 residues. Germline CDR1 is KGHSH and CDR2 is LQKENI. The V and J ends lost 2 bases and 1 base respectively, with 12 bases between them. The CDR3 loop is CASSPSSGGSYEQYV. In DNA form, the CDR3 reads TGTGCCAGCTCACCATCCTCAGGGGGGTCCTACGAGCAGTACGTC.

The sample holds a few counts of this clone. CDR3 region: CASSLRRTMMNTEAFF. CDR3 sequence (DNA): TGTGCCAGCAGCTTGCGGCGGACTATGATGAACACTGAAGCTTTCTTT. The chain uses TRBV5-6 and TRBJ1-1; no definite D call. Trimming removed 1 base from V and 0 bases from J, with 13 bases in between. The CDR3 loop spans 16 amino acids. The germline V gene encodes CDR1 SGHDT and CDR2 YYEEEE.